The next 11 T cell receptor beta chains were all read from a single sample in a study of blood T cell repertoires in COVID-19. The table came from immunoSEQ multiplex PCR; TCRdb's copy has only in-frame clones and leaves some out. This repertoire shows 160,000 or so clones, approximately 82% found once; its top ten account for 13% to 15%. Input material: PBMCs or T cells enriched from blood (not recorded which). The receptors stem from a man aged 45-65 years who had recovered from COVID-19.

The chain combines TRBV21-1 with TRBJ1-2; TRBD1 reflects the table's D call only, with no check against the DNA. TRBV21-1 corresponds to a pseudogene. The CDR3 covers 17 residues. In nucleotides, the CDR3 is TGTGCCAGCAGCAAAGAGGGGACAGGGAGATATACCTATGGCTACACCTTC. Protein: CASSKEGTGRYTYGYTF.

The CDR3 DNA sequence: TGCGCCAGCAGCTACAGGGGGGGCAACGAGCAGTACTTC. Its protein is CASSYRGGNEQYF. The rearrangement joins TRBV5-1 to TRBJ2-7; D possibly corresponds to TRBD1 (8 bases). Germline V gene data show CDR1 as SGHRS and CDR2 as YFSETQ. CDR3 size: 13 residues. V was cut by 3 bases and J by 5 bases, with 12 bases left in between.

This clone was found a few times. The chain joins TRBV5-1 to TRBJ2-2, with TRBD1 identical over 10 bases. CDR1 is SGHRS and CDR2 is YFSETQ in the germline V gene. Losses at the gene ends were 0 bases for V and 6 bases for J; bases not matched to a gene: 8. This CDR3 is 17 amino acids long. CDR3 bases: TGCGCCAGCAGCTTGGCCGGGGACAGGGGAGGCGCCGGGGAGCTGTTTTTT. Its translation is CASSLAGDRGGAGELFF.

J is TRBJ1-5 and V is TRBV5-8, with TRBD1 as a possible D gene (5 bases). Germline CDR1 and CDR2: SGHTS and YDEGEE. The CDR3 sequence is 15 residues long. V lost 3 bases, J lost 5 bases, and 15 bases lay in between. The CDR3 spells CASSSRTNVHQPQHF. CDR3 DNA: TGTGCCAGCAGCTCCAGGACAAACGTTCATCAGCCCCAGCATTTT.

Details on this clone: Other DNA sequences in the same sample also yield this CDR3. Written as DNA, the CDR3 is TGTGCCAGCAGTTACAACAGGGCCTATGGCTACACCTTC. It encodes CASSYNRAYGYTF. The V call is TRBV6-5, the J call TRBJ1-2, with D possibly matching TRBD1 (6 bases). This CDR3 has 13 residues. The V end lost 2 bases, the J end lost 4 bases, and 8 bases lay between the germline ends. The germline CDR1 and CDR2 sequences are MNHEY and SVGAGI.

The CDR3 DNA is TGTGCCAGCAGCTTGGCGGGAAGGGAGGGCCGGGGTTCACCCCTCCACTTT. Its translation: CASSLAGREGRGSPLHF. The chain employs TRBV5-4 and TRBJ1-6; D not resolved. Germline assignment: CDR1 SGHNT and CDR2 YYREEE (reference sequence). This CDR3 has 17 residues. With 0 bases removed from V and 9 bases from J, the gap between germline ends came to 19 bases.

This rearrangement joins TRBV19 to TRBJ2-7, with D maybe TRBD2 (6 bases). The CDR3 has 15 residues. Trimming took 6 bases from V and 0 from J, leaving 15 bases between them. Germline lookup yields CDR1 LNHDA and CDR2 SQIVND (reference sequence). DNA of the CDR3: TGTGCCAGTAGCCCCCGGGACTCCGACTCCTACGAGCAGTACTTC. Translating it yields CASSPRDSDSYEQYF.

The chain links TRBV28 to TRBJ1-3; D uncertain. The CDR3 is made up of 12 amino acids. Germline lookup yields CDR1 MDHEN and CDR2 SYDVKM. Trimming removed 4 bases at V and 4 bases at J, with 5 bases between. CDR3 residues: CASSSQGNTIYF. CDR3 nucleotides: TGTGCCAGCAGTTCACAGGGAAACACCATATATTTT.

The chain employs TRBV9 and TRBJ2-2; 8 bases match TRBD2. The V and J ends lost 7 bases and 0 bases, in that order; junction bases with no gene match: 8. CDR1 and CDR2 (germline): SGDLS, YYNGEE. This CDR3 comprises 16 residues. CDR3 bases: TGTGCCAGCCAGCCGGAAGCGGGGGCGAACACCGGGGAGCTGTTTTTT. Its protein is CASQPEAGANTGELFF.

The V gene is TRBV19, the J gene TRBJ1-5; 8 nucleotides align to TRBD1. Germline assignment: CDR1 LNHDA and CDR2 SQIVND (reference sequence). The V gene end was trimmed by 5 bases and the J gene end by 6 bases; junction bases not matched to a gene: 9. The CDR3 runs to 15 residues. The CDR3 nucleotides read TGTGCCAGTAGTTCCGGGACAGGAGGTCGTCAGCCCCAGCATTTT. Translation gives CASSSGTGGRQPQHF. Filled out from reference TRBV19 and TRBJ1-5, the complete variable domain reads DGGITQSPKYLFRKEGQNVTLSCEQNLNHDAMYWYRQDPGQGLRLIYYSQIVNDFQKGDIAEGYSVSREKKESFPLTVTSAQKNPTAFYLCASSSGTGGRQPQHFGDGTRLSIL.

The chain links TRBV5-1 to TRBJ2-3, with a tentative D call TRBD2 (5 bases). The germline V gene encodes CDR1 SGHRS and CDR2 YFSETQ. Trimming removed 0 bases at V and 4 bases at J, with 6 bases between. This CDR3 contains 13 residues. The CDR3 bases are TGCGCCAGCAGCTTGGAGCGGCCAGATACGCAGTATTTT. Its protein is CASSLERPDTQYF.